The source of this T cell receptor (beta chain) is a study of cytomegalovirus exposure and HLA in healthy donors (dated by TCRdb to about 2017). With regard to the full study: In an earlier analysis of approximately 500 of the donors, 276 Gb of sequence data and 120 million or so unique TCR beta sequences from about 179 million T cells were reported. About 280 gigabases of sequencing data and around 80 million unique TCR sequences made up an early release that covered some 640 HLA-typed donors. Of the roughly 400 genotyped donors, about 84% fell in the genetic ancestry cluster associated with self-reported Caucasian donors. The study was designed to test whether signatures of past pathogen exposure could be identified by cataloging public T cell receptors. The study used immunosequencing to profile the T cell repertoires of about 670 subjects and linked those repertoires to cytomegalovirus serostatus. In addition to the first cohort of around 670 subjects, a separate validation cohort of about 120 different subjects was used. The study combined high-throughput TCR immunosequencing, statistical association of individual TCRs with disease status, and machine learning to predict cytomegalovirus infection status. In a later analysis, previously published TCR beta repertoires from about 640 donors were re-analyzed and high-resolution HLA genotyping was added so that TCR occurrence patterns could be studied. Rather than drawing on any new phenotypic data, the later analysis identified candidate immune exposures from TCR beta sequences and the way those sequences occurred across donors. An earlier analysis of more than 450 of the donors used high-throughput TCR beta sequencing to judge whether each TCR beta V gene segment behaved as functional or pseudogenic. Donor age, sex, ethnicity and CMV serostatus were collected together with the repertoire data. Genome-wide SNP genotypes for about three fifths of the roughly 700 donors were used in a later genetic analysis, which treated that subset as a discovery cohort. Every repertoire in the discovery cohort had been generated on one and the same sequencing platform. Both class I and class II loci were covered by HLA typing, at four-digit resolution. Typing coverage varied by locus: roughly 629-640 donors for A, B, C, DRB1 and DQB1; approximately 560 for DQA1; around 570 for DPA1; around 450 for DPB1. Four to six DR-DQ haplotypes were handled as single units for association and clustering because linkage in the cohort was strong. Across about 370 genotyped donors of the cohort, an average of about 250,000 unique TCR beta nucleotide sequences per donor were sequenced, and 15% to 20% of those sequences were non-productive. Study-level results and caveats: Compared with equally common non-associated chains, HLA-associated TCR beta chains in a later analysis were more clonally expanded and had lower generation probabilities. According to a later genetic analysis, donors in an Asian-associated ancestry cluster had fewer N-insertions in productive TCRs than the roughly 670-donor mean. The cohort was sequenced for TCR beta chains only, and without alpha or paired-chain data the features that could be detected were limited. Presence/absence analyses assumed roughly uniform sequencing depth across donors, an assumption that may not hold. The 87-base-pair reads could not distinguish some IMGT-functional V segments, including TRBV6-2 and TRBV6-3, so those segments were excluded. At a false discovery rate of 0.05, a later analysis linked about 17,000 TCR beta sequences to specific HLA alleles. In the study, roughly 160 TCR beta chains were listed as associated with cytomegalovirus. An earlier analysis of approximately 500 of the donors showed that most TCR beta V segments appeared in productive rearrangements either about 87% or about 30% of the time, which broadly matched IMGT annotations. Assigning TCR associations to individual alleles was difficult when HLA alleles, especially DR and DQ, strongly co-occurred. In vitro tests confirmed that a few of the cytomegalovirus-associated TCR beta chains recognize cytomegalovirus antigens. V-gene and J-gene trimming of TCR beta chains was associated with a missense DCLRE1C variant in a later genetic analysis, and the association was replicated in an independent cohort. Several of the top co-occurrence clusters appeared to be linked to parvovirus B19, influenza, CMV and Epstein-Barr virus, according to a later analysis. Because some donors lacked HLA typing at each locus, the association tests relied only on the typed subset. Most TCR sequences were seen in very few donors, while some public TCRs were found in many individuals. The classifier was reported to diagnose cytomegalovirus status with high specificity and sensitivity in both the original cohort and the validation cohort. The authors suggested that the approach could potentially be generalized to other disease states and immunological phenotypes. Correlated functional status among segregating V segments might reflect linkage disequilibrium, but an unknown experimental factor could not be ruled out. The only immune exposure information available for the cohort was CMV serostatus. A cluster of highly shared sequence variants was judged likely to represent a technical artifact of the sequencing pipeline. A further reported finding was that TCR beta sequences accurately predicted the HLA-A and HLA-B alleles for most subjects in the first cohort. Most CMV-associated TCR beta chains appeared to be HLA-restricted in a later analysis, and the HLA associations seemed to be driven largely by CMV exposure. The earlier analysis of 587 of the donors excluded approximately 15 rarely observed V segments, including chromosome 9 orphons, because counts were too low. According to a later analysis, TCR association rates differed among HLA loci, with DRB1 alleles showing the most associated TCRs and HLA-C alleles showing the fewest.

V has 5 bases trimmed and J has 3 bases trimmed; junction bases matching no gene number 7. Its CDR3 holds 14 amino acids, cysteine through phenylalanine. Here the CDR3 DNA is all that survives: 42 bases in frame from base 1. CDR1 ENHRY and CDR2 SYGVKD are derived from the germline V gene. Library preparation used the immunoSEQ multiplex PCR assay. For the multiplex PCR, a mixture combining 60 forward primers for TCR Vbeta segments and 13 reverse primers for TCR Jbeta segments was used. Amplification of the CDR3 region of rearranged TCR beta genes was performed with a multiplex PCR assay on genomic DNA. On the Illumina HiSeq System, the amplified TCR beta libraries were sequenced as 87-base-pair reads. The original methods were these. A later analysis counted about 80 million unique TCR beta chains across the 666 repertoires, and roughly 11 million of these chains were shared by at least two donors. Raw reads were error-corrected and collapsed into unique sequences by a nearest-neighbor algorithm in which closely related sequences were merged to remove PCR and sequencing errors. To assign V, D and J gene segments, CDR3 sequences were aligned to IMGT reference sequences. Each retained sequence needed at least a six-nucleotide match to both a V gene segment and a J gene segment. Rearrangements were classified as productive when the CDR3 lacked stop codons and remained in frame with V and J, and all other rearrangements were classified as non-productive. Following IMGT convention, CDR3 was defined as the stretch from the second conserved V-encoded cysteine up to the conserved J-encoded phenylalanine. In an earlier analysis of around 640 of the donors, sequences lacking an unambiguous match to a single V gene segment were excluded. An earlier analysis of fewer than 650 of the donors classified V segments as functional when productive rearrangements were above 56.7% and as segregating when the standard deviation between donors was above 5%. A statistical classification framework was built to diagnose cytomegalovirus status from the catalog of TCR beta chain sequences. In a later analysis, TCR nucleotide sequences were compared against IMGT/GENE-DB human TR gene sequences so that V and J genes could be assigned. The TCRdist pipeline was used in a later analysis to assign CDR3 sequences and most-parsimonious VDJ recombination scenarios. A later analysis defined each TCR beta chain by its CDR3 amino acid sequence plus V-gene family, and excluded reads lacking a unique V-gene family. To address suspected cross-contamination and a sequencing artifact, a later analysis removed around 600 highly shared, low-generation-probability nucleotide sequences. A later analysis calculated a clonal expansion index for each public chain from normalized within-repertoire ranks of inferred template counts. In a later analysis, generation probabilities were computed using a VDJ recombination model fitted to out-of-frame rearrangements, and the results were checked against IGoR. In a later analysis, TCR-TCR, TCR-HLA and TCR-CMV co-occurrence was scored with hypergeometric tests, and a repertoire-size bias correction was applied to TCR pairs. A later analysis estimated false discovery rates by permuting HLA or CMV assignments 20 times. In a later analysis, co-occurring TCRs were grouped using DBSCAN, and TCRdist sequence similarity was added for clustering within HLA-allele-positive subsets. Repertoires with fewer than 30,000 or more than 120,000 public chains were left out of co-occurrence clustering, as were five repertoires with anomalous nucleotide sharing. The table comes from immuneACCESS by way of TCRdb, which keeps in-frame sequences with V and J called. Part of the clones is missing from these tables; in studies checked, under half for an unresolved V gene and the rest for unknown reasons. V, J and clone size derive from that table, while D and trimming were established from the DNA sequence. The sample table shows 180,000 or so clones, and over 75% are seen once. Of the sample, over 3% falls within the top ten clones.

In total, over 600 healthy bone marrow donors made up the cohort. At the time of sampling, all cohort members were nominally healthy, though unrecorded immune exposures were likely present. The donor tested CMV seronegative, placing the donor among the 350 to 400 seronegative members of the cohort. Each donor provided a peripheral blood sample, and peripheral blood mononuclear cells were used for TCR beta sequencing. The Qiagen DNeasy Blood Extraction Kit was used to extract genomic DNA from the blood cell samples. This clone was seen a few times. Its recognized antigen is unknown. Per-base qualities were not stored, and no clone one base away is much larger.

The TCR comes from a female donor in good health and CMV-seronegative. The sample was PBMCs. The chain employs TRBV10-3 and TRBJ2-7; 7 central bases correspond to TRBD2. The CDR3 protein is CAISFASGNYEQYF. The DNA sequence reads TGTGCCATCAGTTTTGCCAGCGGGAACTACGAGCAGTACTTC.